Each of the 29 T cell receptor beta chains below was sequenced from the same sample in a study of T cell repertoires in cytomegalovirus infection (dated by TCRdb to about 2019). The label giving this sample's treatment or condition can be read as: in vitro stimulation with specific CMV peptide epitopes to enrich CMV-specific T cells. Sequenced using an Illumina HiSeq 1500. TCRdb's own reprocessing of the public reads used fastp at Q25 and MiXCR and kept productive beta chains. Merged by CDR3 protein, the rows form single entries marked with the most common genes and DNA. This sample holds some 200,000 distinct CDR3 sequences; around two fifths were observed only once. The ten largest clonotypes hold around 64% of the sample. For these TCRs, the target antigens are not known. The specimen comprised CD8+ T cells from cultured PBMCs, sampled from culture after CMV antigen stimulation. These receptors came from a human donor in good health (CMV status not recorded). Some clones in this sample may be carry-over from other donors' samples.

V gene TRBV12-3 or TRBV12-4 combines with J gene TRBJ1-2; possible D gene TRBD1, 6 bases. V was cut by 5 bases and J by 2 bases, with 15 bases left in between. The CDR3 runs 15 residues. CDR3: CASSPIDRWNYGYTF. In nucleotides, the CDR3 is TGTGCCAGCAGTCCTATTGACAGGTGGAACTATGGCTACACCTTC.

The gene calls are TRBV7-4 and TRBJ1-5; 7 positions match TRBD1. After removal of 1 base from V and 9 bases from J, the junction contained 6 bases not matched to a gene. The germline gives CDR1 SGHVT, CDR2 SQSDAQ. The CDR3 loop spans 14 amino acids. CDR3 coding DNA: TGTGCCAGCAGCTTAGGGGGGAGGGGGCCGCCCCAGCATTTT. It codes for CASSLGGRGPPQHF. Complete variable domain (other parts from reference TRBV7-4 and TRBJ1-5): GAGVSQSPRYKVAKRGRDVALRCDSISGHVTLYWYRQTLGQGSEVLTYSQSDAQRDKSGRPSGRFSAERPERSVSTLKIQRTEQGDSAVYLCASSLGGRGPPQHFGDGTRLSIL.

The chain is built from TRBV11-2 and TRBJ2-4, with 12 nucleotides matching TRBD2. V was pared by 1 base and J by 10 bases, with 8 bases of the junction left unmatched. This CDR3 is built from 16 residues. The germline V gene encodes CDR1 SGHAT and CDR2 FQNNGV. The CDR3 DNA sequence: TGTGCCAGCAGCTTAGTGCTAGCGGGAGGGGTCCAGATTCAGTACTTC. Protein: CASSLVLAGGVQIQYF.

As regards this clonotype: An end of the junction does not agree with germline; a read error may underlie this. This sequence joins TRBV7-9 and TRBJ2-1; D unclear. The CDR3 extends over 15 amino acids. The germline CDR1 and CDR2 sequences are SEHNR and FQNEAQ (reference sequence). CDR3 nucleotide sequence: TGTGCCAACAGCTTAGTCGTTTCAGATTACAATGAGCAGTTCTTC. Its protein product is CANSLVVSDYNEQFF. The full variable domain, its missing parts supplied by reference TRBV7-9 and TRBJ2-1, is DTGVSQNPRHKITKRGQNVTFRCDPISEHNRLYWYRQTLGQGPEFLTYFQNEAQLEKSRLLSDRFSAERPKGSFSTLEIQRTEQGDSAMYLCANSLVVSDYNEQFFGPGTRLTVL.

This rearrangement joins TRBV18 to TRBJ2-7; D remains unclear. The CDR3 sequence is 16 residues long. Germline CDR1 is KGHSH and CDR2 is LQKENI. V was shortened by 3 bases and J by 2 bases, with 17 bases between the two germline ends. CDR3 in DNA: TGTGCCAGCTCACCTGGCGGTGGCAATATCCCCTACGAGCAGTACTTC. This gives the protein CASSPGGGNIPYEQYF.

The chain joins TRBV27 to TRBJ2-1; D call uncertain. In germline, CDR1 is MNHEY, CDR2 SMNVEV (reference sequence). V was shortened by 4 bases and J by 7 bases, with 11 bases between the two germline ends. The CDR3 spans 13 residues. The CDR3 here is CASSSSVMNEQFF. The CDR3 bases are TGTGCCAGCAGTTCAAGTGTCATGAATGAGCAGTTCTTC.

This clonotype was counted only a few times. The V and J genes are TRBV7-9 and TRBJ2-3; no clear D. The CDR3 is 14 residues long. The V and J ends lost 1 base and 2 bases respectively, with 7 bases between them. Germline V CDR1 and CDR2: SEHNR, FQNEAQ (reference sequence). CDR3 amino acids: CASSLDLATDTQYF. In DNA form, the CDR3 reads TGTGCCAGCAGCTTAGATCTGGCCACAGATACGCAGTATTTT.

This chain links TRBV24-1 with TRBJ2-2; TRBD1 matches at 7 bases. Germline trimming cut 3 bases from V and 1 base from J; bases unmatched to any gene: 4. The CDR3 length is 16 residues. Germline V lookup: CDR1 KGHDR, CDR2 SFDVKD. CDR3 coding DNA: TGTGCCACCAGTGATAGCCGGGACAGGAACACCGGGGAGCTGTTTTTT. Amino acid sequence: CATSDSRDRNTGELFF.

This clonotype turned up a few times. This chain uses TRBV6-4 with TRBJ2-3, with D unresolved. CDR1 is MRHNA and CDR2 is SNTAGT in the germline V gene. V lost 5 bases and J 2 bases, leaving 11 bases between the germline ends. CDR3 length: 14 residues. CDR3 in amino acids: CASSLSSNTDTQYF. DNA of the CDR3: TGTGCCAGCAGTCTCAGTAGCAACACAGATACGCAGTATTTT.

The chain combines TRBV3-1 with TRBJ2-3; D gene uncertain. Per germline, CDR1 LGHDT and CDR2 YNNKEL (reference sequence). V was cut by 0 bases and J by 0 bases, with 10 bases left in between. The CDR3 runs to 16 residues. CDR3 DNA sequence: TGTGCCAGCAGCCAAGAACACACCTCAAGCACAGATACGCAGTATTTT. This codes for CASSQEHTSSTDTQYF.

This clonotype was observed a few times. The DNA for the CDR3 is TGTGCCAGCAGCCCACAGGACTCCTACGAGCAGTACTTC. This translates into CASSPQDSYEQYF. The genes are TRBV7-3 and TRBJ2-7, with D possibly TRBD1 on 5 matching bases. Trimming removed 5 bases at V and 0 bases at J, with 8 bases between. This CDR3 spans 13 amino acids. Germline loops: CDR1 SGHTA, CDR2 FQGTGA.

The CDR3: CATRGTPYTGELFF. The CDR3 nucleotides read TGTGCCACTCGCGGGACACCTTACACCGGGGAGCTGTTTTTT. The chain is built from TRBV12-3 or TRBV12-4 and TRBJ2-2, with D possibly being TRBD1 or TRBD2 (6 bases each). The CDR3 totals 14 residues. The ends were cut back, 10 bases at V and 3 bases at J, with 15 bases in the middle.

J is TRBJ1-1 and V is TRBV7-9, with unresolved D. V lost 3 bases and J lost 1, with 12 bases in between. This CDR3 has 15 residues. The germline gives CDR1 SEHNR, CDR2 FQNEAQ (reference sequence). The CDR3 DNA reads as TGTGCCAGCAGCTTTCCGGGCAGGAGGAACACTGAAGCTTTCTTT. Its protein product is CASSFPGRRNTEAFF.

This clonotype came up a few times. This chain joins TRBV19 and TRBJ2-1; 9 bases match TRBD2. The CDR3 runs 17 residues. Germline V gives CDR1 LNHDA, CDR2 SQIVND (reference sequence). Trimming cost V 0 bases and J 5 bases; bases outside gene matches: 8. CDR3 in amino acids: CASSIDEREAEDNEQFF. As DNA, the CDR3 is TGTGCCAGTAGTATAGATGAGCGGGAGGCCGAGGACAATGAGCAGTTCTTC.

The V gene is TRBV20-1, the J gene TRBJ1-1, with D possibly being TRBD1 (6 bases). CDR1 and CDR2 (germline): DFQATT, SNEGSKA (reference sequence). The CDR3 covers 16 residues. Between the trimmed V and J ends, which lost 2 bases and 1 base, there was a span of 17 bases. The CDR3 here is CSARKPPDSPNTEAFF. CDR3 DNA: TGCAGTGCTAGAAAACCCCCGGACAGCCCGAACACTGAAGCTTTCTTT.

This chain links TRBV5-6 with TRBJ2-2, with 11 positions matching TRBD2. J was trimmed by 1 base and V by 4 bases; bases with no gene match: 9. From germline, CDR1 is SGHDT and CDR2 YYEEEE. The length of the CDR3 is 18 residues. The CDR3 DNA reads TGTGCCAGCAGCCCACCGGGACTAGCGGTTAAGAACACCGGGGAGCTGTTTTTT. It specifies CASSPPGLAVKNTGELFF.

There are many counts of this clonotype. The CDR3 coding sequence is TGCAGTGCTCGGTATCCGGAGAGCTCCTACAATGAGCAGTTCTTC. Protein sequence: CSARYPESSYNEQFF. The chain uses TRBV20-1 and TRBJ2-1; D is uncertain. The V gene's germline CDR1 is DFQATT and CDR2 SNEGSKA (reference sequence). Trimming cost V 5 bases and J 0 bases, with 14 bases left between them. This CDR3 has 15 amino acids.

This clonotype was counted a few times. V usage is TRBV4-1 and J usage is TRBJ2-4, with 14 nucleotides matching TRBD2. CDR1 and CDR2 from the germline V gene are MGHRA and YSYEKL. J lost 3 bases, V lost 0 bases, and 7 bases had no gene match. This CDR3 is 19 amino acids long. CDR3 nucleotide sequence: TGCGCCAGCAGCCAAGAAGGGACTAGCGGGAGCTGGGTCAAAAACATTCAGTACTTC. Amino acid sequence: CASSQEGTSGSWVKNIQYF.

This CDR3 is CASSLRAANEQFF. CDR3 bases: TGCGCCAGCAGCTTGCGGGCCGCCAATGAGCAGTTCTTC. The genes are TRBV5-1 and TRBJ2-1; no firm D call. Germline V gene lookup returns CDR1 SGHRS and CDR2 YFSETQ. Trimming pared 1 base from V and 6 bases from J, leaving 8 bases between. The CDR3 is made up of 13 amino acids.

Notes on this clonotype: Compared with germline, one end of the junction differs, possibly owing to a read error. The rearrangement uses TRBV4-1 and TRBJ1-5; D is undetermined. There are 15 residues in the CDR3. Germline CDR1 and CDR2: MGHRA and YSYEKL. The CDR3 coding sequence is TGCGCCAGCAGCCAAGAGAGCGGGCTGAATCAGCCCAAGCATTTT. Protein product: CASSQESGLNQPKHF.

This clonotype has only a few counts. The chain uses TRBV7-9 and TRBJ2-2; D assignment may be TRBD1 or TRBD2 (5 bases each). The CDR3 covers 15 residues. V lost 4 bases, J lost 0 bases, and 9 bases lay in between. CDR1 SEHNR and CDR2 FQNEAQ come from the germline V gene (reference sequence). The CDR3 nucleotides read TGTGCCAGCAGCTCCAGGGACGCGAACACCGGGGAGCTGTTTTTT. This encodes CASSSRDANTGELFF.

This clonotype appeared many times. The V and J genes are TRBV7-2 and TRBJ1-2; D call uncertain. CDR1 and CDR2 (germline): SGHTA, FQGNSA. The CDR3 is 13 amino acids. The germline V and J ends were trimmed by 4 bases and 4 bases, with 10 bases remaining between them. Here the CDR3 DNA reads TGTGCCAGCAGCTCGAGAGGTGTCTATGGCTACACCTTC. Encoded protein: CASSSRGVYGYTF. Full variable domain (rest looked up from reference TRBV7-2 and TRBJ1-2): GAGVSQSPSNKVTEKGKDVELRCDPISGHTALYWYRQSLGQGLEFLIYFQGNSAPDKSGLPSDRFSAERTGGSVSTLTIQRTQQEDSAVYLCASSSRGVYGYTFGSGTRLTVV.

The V call is TRBV7-8, the J call TRBJ2-7; 7 bases fit TRBD2. The CDR3 sequence is 15 residues long. Germline CDR1 and CDR2: SGHVS and FQNEAQ. Germline trimming cut 5 bases from V and 7 bases from J; bases unmatched to any gene: 14. The CDR3 sequence: CASSVLAGFSREQYF. In DNA form, the CDR3 reads TGTGCCAGCAGCGTTTTAGCGGGCTTCTCTCGGGAGCAGTACTTC.

V usage is TRBV29-1 and J usage is TRBJ2-1; no reliable D call. V shed 7 bases and J shed 0 bases, with 10 bases lying between them. Germline CDR1 SQVTM, CDR2 ANQGSEA. The length of the CDR3 is 13 residues. Written as DNA, the CDR3 is TGCAGCGAAAGAAAAAGCTCCTACAATGAGCAGTTCTTC. Protein sequence: CSERKSSYNEQFF.

Many counts were recorded for this clonotype. The rearrangement joins TRBV7-2 to TRBJ2-2; D is perhaps TRBD2 (5 bases). The germline CDR1 and CDR2 sequences are SGHTA and FQGNSA. Trimming stripped 5 bases from V and 0 bases from J, with 16 bases between. This CDR3 has 17 amino acids. The CDR3 DNA follows: TGTGCCAGCAGCCCAGAACTTGCAGCGGCGAACACCGGGGAGCTGTTTTTT. Its translation: CASSPELAAANTGELFF.

This clonotype has more than one count but fewer than ten. The chain links TRBV28 to TRBJ2-1; 11 nucleotides line up with TRBD2. The CDR3 spans 14 residues. With 7 bases clipped from V and 5 bases from J, the junction kept 4 bases outside the gene matches. Germline CDR1 is MDHEN and CDR2 is SYDVKM. CDR3 in DNA: TGTGCCAGCACCCCGGGACTAGCGGACAATGAGCAGTTCTTC. Translating gives CASTPGLADNEQFF.

This chain joins TRBV12-3 or TRBV12-4 and TRBJ2-7; possibly TRBD2 for D (7 bases). This CDR3 comprises 16 residues. Between the trimmed V and J ends, which lost 1 base and 2 bases, there was a span of 15 bases. CDR3 in DNA: TGTGCCAGCAGTTTAGGGCAGGGGAGGGGAACCTACGAGCAGTACTTC. Its translation is CASSLGQGRGTYEQYF.

The chain combines TRBV9 with TRBJ2-3; TRBD2 matches at 11 bases. V gave up 3 bases and J gave up 1 base; unmatched junction bases: 16. This CDR3 region has 20 residues. Germline V gene data show CDR1 as SGDLS and CDR2 as YYNGEE. The CDR3 DNA is TGTGCCAGCAGCGAGGGACTAGCGGCGGATTATCTCGATGGCACAGATACGCAGTATTTT. Its translation is CASSEGLAADYLDGTDTQYF.

The gene calls are TRBV7-9 and TRBJ2-1; TRBD2 agrees at 11 bases. Germline CDR1 SEHNR, CDR2 FQNEAQ (reference sequence). The CDR3 runs to 13 residues. The V segment lost 5 bases and the J segment 13 bases; nucleotides outside the gene matches: 7. The CDR3 is CASSPTSGGRQFF. The CDR3 nucleotides are TGTGCCAGCAGCCCTACTAGCGGGGGACGTCAGTTCTTC.